The 8 T cell receptor beta chains presented below share a single source sample, sequenced in a study of cytomegalovirus exposure and HLA in healthy donors (dated by TCRdb to the late 2010s). The library was built by means of the immunoSEQ multiplex PCR assay. A mixture of 60 forward primers for TCR Vbeta segments and 13 reverse primers for TCR Jbeta segments was used in the multiplex PCR. TCRdb took this table from immuneACCESS and kept in-frame rearrangements with V and J called. Such tables lack part of the clones; where checked against another copy, unresolved V genes explain under half of the gap, and the rest is unexplained. Across this sample there are 100,000 to 150,000 clones, with around 85% seen only once. The ten largest make up around 1.7% of the sample. The sample comprised PBMCs. The receptors shown here come from a boy aged 5-17 years in good health and CMV-seronegative.

The chain is built from TRBV5-4 and TRBJ1-5; 9 bases are a match to TRBD1. This CDR3 spans 16 amino acids. CDR1 and CDR2 from the germline V gene are SGHNT and YYREEE (reference sequence). The ends lost 2 bases at V and 0 bases at J; junction bases unmatched: 3. The CDR3 protein is CASSFTGGASNQPQHF. The CDR3 DNA reads as TGTGCCAGCAGCTTTACAGGGGGCGCTAGCAATCAGCCCCAGCATTTT.

The gene calls are TRBV7-2 and TRBJ2-7; D is unclear. The CDR3 is made up of 16 amino acids. From germline, CDR1 is SGHTA and CDR2 FQGNSA. Trimming took off 1 base at V and 3 bases at J, with 16 bases between the two ends. CDR3 bases: TGTGCCAGCAGCTTAGATACCAGCGCGGATGTCTACGAGCAGTACTTC. This gives the protein CASSLDTSADVYEQYF.

This chain joins TRBV7-2 and TRBJ2-3; 13 bases are a match to TRBD2. The CDR3 loop spans 19 amino acids. J gave up 2 bases and V 3 bases, and 11 bases lay outside the gene matches. Germline V gene data show CDR1 as SGHTA and CDR2 as FQGNSA. CDR3 protein: CASSLGRLAGGLVTDTQYF. Written as DNA, the CDR3 is TGTGCCAGCAGCTTGGGCAGACTAGCGGGGGGCCTAGTCACAGATACGCAGTATTTT.

The chain has TRBV30 and TRBJ2-7; TRBD2 agrees at 14 bases. The CDR3 extends over 16 amino acids. J was trimmed by 3 bases and V by 3 bases; bases with no gene match: 7. Looked up from germline, CDR1 is GTSNPN and CDR2 is SVGIG (reference sequence). The CDR3 spells CAWRLQGLAGGYEQYF. The CDR3 DNA is TGTGCCTGGAGACTTCAAGGACTAGCGGGGGGCTACGAGCAGTACTTC. Full variable domain (outside the CDR3, taken from reference TRBV30 and TRBJ2-7): SQTIHQWPATLVQPVGSPLSLECTVEGTSNPNLYWYRQAAGRGLQLLFYSVGIGQISSEVPQNLSASRPQDRQFILSSKKLLLSDSGFYLCAWRLQGLAGGYEQYFGPGTRLTVT.

The chain combines TRBV5-1 with TRBJ2-2; TRBD1 might be the D (7 bases). Germline CDR1 reads SGHRS; CDR2 reads YFSETQ. The CDR3 is made up of 17 amino acids. V gave up 4 bases and J gave up 4 bases, with 20 bases separating them. In nucleotides, the CDR3 is TGCGCCAGCAGCCACAACCTGCGGGACAGACTCACCGGGGAGCTGTTTTTT. Its protein product is CASSHNLRDRLTGELFF.

This sequence joins TRBV4-1 and TRBJ1-3; unclear D gene. From germline, CDR1 is MGHRA and CDR2 YSYEKL. The CDR3 consists of 17 residues. The ends were cut back, 1 base at V and 4 bases at J, with 17 bases in the middle. The CDR3 DNA follows: TGCGCCAGCAGCCAAGCTTTGGCGGCCGGCATAGGAAACACCATATATTTT. Translating gives CASSQALAAGIGNTIYF.

J is TRBJ1-3 and V is TRBV6-5; TRBD1 agrees at 7 bases. The CDR3 has 14 residues. From germline, CDR1 is MNHEY and CDR2 SVGAGI. Trimming at V came to 6 bases and at J to 0 bases, leaving 2 bases not matched to a gene. The CDR3 spells CASRPGGSGNTIYF. In nucleotides, the CDR3 is TGTGCCAGCAGACCAGGGGGCTCTGGAAACACCATATATTTT.

V is TRBV30 and J is TRBJ2-5; TRBD1 matches 7 bases. With 4 bases clipped from V and 2 bases from J, the junction kept 10 bases outside the gene matches. This CDR3 is 15 amino acids long. Germline CDR1 is GTSNPN and CDR2 is SVGIG (reference sequence). As DNA, the CDR3 is TGTGCCTGGACACCCTCTACGGGACAGCAAGAGACCCAGTACTTC. This sequence encodes CAWTPSTGQQETQYF.